This T cell receptor beta chain was documented in a study of cytomegalovirus exposure and HLA in healthy donors (dated by TCRdb to about 2017). The study in broad terms: An earlier analysis of more than 550 of the donors reported approximately 280 Gb of sequence data and 95 million to 130 million unique TCR beta sequences obtained from around 190 million T cells. An early release covering just under 650 HLA-typed donors comprised about 300 gigabases of sequencing data and some 79 million unique TCR sequences. Of the 398 genotyped donors, 65% to 90% fell in the genetic ancestry cluster associated with self-reported Caucasian donors. The study was designed to test whether signatures of past pathogen exposure could be identified by cataloging public T cell receptors. Using immunosequencing, the study profiled T cell repertoires from roughly 650 subjects and related those repertoires to cytomegalovirus serostatus. A separate validation cohort of 90 to 150 different subjects was used in addition to the roughly 640-subject first cohort. To predict cytomegalovirus infection status, the study brought together high-throughput TCR immunosequencing, statistical association of individual TCRs with disease status, and machine learning. A later analysis re-analyzed previously published TCR beta repertoires from 660 or so donors and added high-resolution HLA genotyping to study TCR occurrence patterns. Rather than using new phenotypic data, the later analysis identified candidate immune exposures from TCR beta sequences and from how often those sequences occurred across donors. To decide whether each TCR beta V gene segment behaved as functional or pseudogenic, an earlier analysis of over 500 of the donors relied on high-throughput TCR beta sequencing. Donor age, sex, ethnicity and CMV serostatus were collected together with the repertoire data. Genome-wide SNP genotypes for about 60% of the roughly 700 donors were used in a later genetic analysis, which treated that subset as a discovery cohort. All discovery cohort repertoires had been generated on a single sequencing platform. Class I and class II HLA loci were covered by the typing at four-digit resolution. The number of typed donors differed by locus: about 629-640 for A, B, C, DRB1 and DQB1; some 500 for DQA1; over 600 for DPA1; and roughly 490 for DPB1. A handful of DR-DQ haplotypes were handled as single units for association and clustering because linkage in the cohort was strong. On average, about 200,000 unique TCR beta nucleotide sequences were sequenced per donor among more than 350 genotyped donors of the cohort, with roughly 20% of those sequences being non-productive. Results and caveats for the whole study, not just this receptor: Because HLA typing was missing for some donors at each locus, association tests included only the typed subset. A later analysis found that TCR association rates varied across HLA loci, with DRB1 alleles showing the most associated TCRs and HLA-C alleles the fewest. Broadly in line with IMGT annotations, most TCR beta V segments showed up in productive rearrangements about 87% or about 30% of the time in an earlier analysis of some 590 of the donors. A later analysis found that most CMV-associated TCR beta chains appeared HLA-restricted, with HLA associations seemingly driven largely by CMV exposure. A total of 150 or so TCR beta chains were listed by the study as associated with cytomegalovirus. An association between a missense DCLRE1C variant and V-gene and J-gene trimming of TCR beta chains was found in a later genetic analysis and replicated in an independent cohort. According to the authors, the approach could potentially be generalized to other disease states and immunological phenotypes. According to a later genetic analysis, donors in an Asian-associated ancestry cluster had fewer N-insertions in productive TCRs than the roughly 700-donor mean. Immune exposure information for the cohort was limited to CMV serostatus. Several of the top co-occurrence clusters appeared to be linked to parvovirus B19, influenza, CMV and Epstein-Barr virus, according to a later analysis. The cohort was sequenced for TCR beta chains only, and without alpha or paired-chain data the features that could be detected were limited. Specific HLA alleles were associated with 15,000 to 20,000 TCR beta sequences at a false discovery rate of 0.05 in a later analysis. A further reported finding was that TCR beta sequences accurately predicted the HLA-A and HLA-B alleles for most subjects in the first cohort. Some IMGT-functional V segments, including TRBV6-2 and TRBV6-3, could not be told apart with the 87-base-pair reads, so those segments were excluded. In both the original and validation cohorts, the classifier was reported to diagnose cytomegalovirus status with high specificity and sensitivity. A cluster of highly shared sequence variants was judged likely to represent a technical artifact of the sequencing pipeline. Sequencing depth was assumed to be roughly uniform across donors in the presence/absence analyses, though that assumption may not hold. A few of the identified cytomegalovirus-associated TCR beta chains were confirmed in vitro to be specific for cytomegalovirus antigens. Compared with equally common non-associated chains, HLA-associated TCR beta chains in a later analysis were more clonally expanded and had lower generation probabilities. Assigning TCR associations to individual alleles was difficult when HLA alleles, especially DR and DQ, strongly co-occurred. Correlated functional status among segregating V segments might reflect linkage disequilibrium, but an unknown experimental factor could not be ruled out. Because counts were too low, about 18 rarely observed V segments, including chromosome 9 orphons, were excluded from the earlier analysis of several hundred of the donors. While some public TCRs were present in many individuals, most TCR sequences turned up only very rarely across donors.

The CDR1 and CDR2 encoded by the germline V gene are SGHDN and FVKESK. From the cysteine through the phenylalanine, the CDR3 covers 17 amino acids. CDR3 DNA is the only sequence kept; it has 51 bases, read in frame from the first base. At the junction V is shortened by 0 bases and J by 2 bases, with 16 bases in between. The cohort consisted of 600 to 750 healthy bone marrow donors. At the time of sampling, every cohort member was nominally healthy, though immune exposures that went unrecorded were likely present. The donor tested CMV seronegative, placing the donor among the approximately 360 seronegative members of the cohort. Each donor provided a peripheral blood sample, and peripheral blood mononuclear cells were used for TCR beta sequencing. The Qiagen DNeasy Blood Extraction Kit was used to extract genomic DNA from the blood cell samples. Library construction relied on the immunoSEQ multiplex PCR assay. For the multiplex PCR, a mixture combining 60 forward primers for TCR Vbeta segments and 13 reverse primers for TCR Jbeta segments was used. Amplification of the CDR3 region of rearranged TCR beta genes was performed with a multiplex PCR assay on genomic DNA. The Illumina HiSeq System was used to sequence the amplified TCR beta libraries as 87-base-pair reads. The source study handled its data this way. A later analysis counted 75 million to 100 million unique TCR beta chains across the 550 to 800 repertoires, and roughly 9.9 million of these chains were shared by at least two donors. Raw reads were error-corrected and collapsed into unique sequences with a nearest-neighbor algorithm that merged closely related sequences to remove PCR and sequencing errors. To assign V, D and J gene segments, CDR3 sequences were aligned to IMGT reference sequences. Each retained sequence needed at least a six-nucleotide match to both a V gene segment and a J gene segment. A rearrangement counted as productive if the CDR3 had no stop codons and remained in frame with V and J, and every other rearrangement counted as non-productive. Following IMGT convention, CDR3 was defined as the stretch from the second conserved V-encoded cysteine to the conserved J-encoded phenylalanine. The earlier analysis of roughly 590 of the donors excluded sequences that lacked an unambiguous match to a single V gene segment. An earlier analysis of roughly 590 of the donors called V segments functional above 56.7% productive rearrangements and segregating when the between-donor standard deviation exceeded 5%. A statistical classification framework was developed to diagnose cytomegalovirus status using the catalog of TCR beta chain sequences. In a later analysis, V and J genes were assigned by comparing TCR nucleotide sequences against IMGT/GENE-DB human TR gene sequences. In a later analysis, CDR3 sequences and most-parsimonious VDJ recombination scenarios were assigned using the TCRdist pipeline. In a later analysis, each TCR beta chain was defined by its CDR3 amino acid sequence together with its V-gene family, and reads lacking a unique V-gene family were excluded. As a way to deal with suspected cross-contamination and a sequencing artifact, a later analysis dropped 450 to 600 nucleotide sequences that were highly shared and had low generation probability. For each public chain, a later analysis derived a clonal expansion index from normalized ranks of inferred template counts within each repertoire. In a later analysis, generation probabilities were computed using a VDJ recombination model fitted to out-of-frame rearrangements, and the results were checked against IGoR. In a later analysis, hypergeometric tests were used to score TCR-TCR, TCR-HLA and TCR-CMV co-occurrence, with a repertoire-size bias correction applied to TCR pairs. A later analysis estimated false discovery rates by permuting HLA or CMV assignments 20 times. In a later analysis, co-occurring TCRs were grouped with DBSCAN, and TCRdist sequence similarity was added when clustering was performed within HLA-allele-positive subsets. Co-occurrence clustering excluded repertoires with fewer than 30,000 or more than 120,000 public chains, plus five with anomalous nucleotide sharing. TCRdb's version of the immuneACCESS table is confined to in-frame rearrangements and falls short of the full clone set. An unresolved V gene accounts for under half of the shortfall where checked; the remainder is of unknown origin. V and J calls and clone size come straight from that table; D and trimming were deduced from the DNA. The table held for this sample gives about 130,000 clones. Clones ranked in the top ten supply 1.5% to 2% of the sample.

Concerning this clone: No antigen is known for it.

The sequence was obtained from an older woman in good health and CMV-seronegative. Sequencing was carried out using PBMCs. This chain joins TRBV14 to TRBJ1-1, with TRBD1 as a weak D call on 6 bases. In nucleotides, the sequence is TGTGCCAGCAGCCAAGAGGGGGGGCCCCTTCTCAACACTGAAGCTTTCTTT. Translated, it reads CASSQEGGPLLNTEAFF.